A selection of T cell receptor beta chains follows, all from one sample in a study of T-cell memory formation after mild COVID-19. One entry per CDR3 protein, called by TCRdb with MiXCR from the 5' RACE reads. The data show under 400,000 distinct CDR3 sequences, with around 20% seen just once and under 15% held by the top ten. Input material: PBMCs or a T cell subset sorted from them (not recorded which). These receptor sequences come from an adult woman who had mild COVID-19 (a few samples of this study predate the infection). Cell type and time point are not known. Both conserved end residues are part of each CDR3. The order of the fields is D gene, V gene, clone size, J gene, CDR3 length, CDR3 protein, CDR3 DNA. A D gene is named only where the DNA matches it firmly. Clone size, where shown, is once, few, many, or a class for clones that have expanded.

>-|TRBV20-1|few|TRBJ2-7|14
CSARPMESQWEQYF
TGCAGTGCTAGGCCCATGGAGAGCCAATGGGAGCAGTACTTC
>TRBD2|TRBV5-1|few|TRBJ2-3|16
CASSWTSGIPTDTQYF
TGCGCCAGCAGCTGGACTAGCGGGATCCCCACAGATACGCAGTATTTT
>-|TRBV7-3|-|TRBJ2-1|16
CASSLRPTLQGNEQFF
TGTGCCAGCAGCTTACGCCCCACTCTCCAGGGGAATGAGCAGTTCTTC
>-|TRBV12-3/TRBV12-4|few|TRBJ1-1|16
CASSLQQGKANTEAFF
TGTGCCAGCAGTCTCCAACAGGGAAAGGCGAACACTGAAGCTTTCTTT
>TRBD1|TRBV11-2|-|TRBJ2-5|16
CASRPPGQGIRETQYF
TGTGCCAGCAGGCCGCCGGGACAGGGGATAAGAGAGACCCAGTACTTC
>TRBD2|TRBV5-1|few|TRBJ2-3|16
CASSFGGRKEADTQYF
TGCGCCAGCAGCTTTGGCGGGAGGAAGGAAGCAGATACGCAGTATTTT
>TRBD1|TRBV28|few|TRBJ2-1|14
CASITTGGEPEQFF
TGTGCCAGCATCACTACAGGGGGCGAACCTGAGCAGTTCTTC
>TRBD1|TRBV28|few|TRBJ1-1|15
CASIQGTARNTEAFF
TGTGCCAGCATTCAGGGGACAGCCCGGAACACTGAAGCTTTCTTT
>-|TRBV15|-|TRBJ2-3|15
CATSRGGQAKDTQYF
TGTGCCACCAGCAGAGGGGGGCAGGCCAAAGATACGCAGTATTTT
>TRBD2|TRBV5-8|once|TRBJ2-1|15
CASSSPGTRRDEQFF
TGTGCCAGCAGCTCTCCCGGGACTAGGAGAGATGAGCAGTTCTTC
>-|TRBV20-1|-|TRBJ1-5|14
CSAQHTSTNQPQHF
TGCAGTGCTCAACATACATCAACTAATCAGCCCCAGCATTTT
>-|TRBV30|few|TRBJ2-2|13
CAWTRQNTGELFF
TGTGCCTGGACGCGACAGAACACCGGGGAGCTGTTTTTT
>TRBD2|TRBV6-2/TRBV6-3|few|TRBJ2-3|16
CASSYCLAGPECTQYF
TGTGCCAGCAGTTACTGTCTAGCGGGGCCAGAGTGTACGCAGTATTTT
>TRBD1|TRBV5-1|-|TRBJ2-5|15
CASSQGQGKQETQYF
TGCGCCAGCAGCCAGGGACAGGGAAAGCAAGAGACCCAGTACTTC
>-|TRBV7-9|-|TRBJ2-1|17
CASSAAVAGSSYNEQFF
TGTGCCAGCAGTGCAGCGGTCGCCGGGAGCTCCTACAATGAGCAGTTCTTC
>-|TRBV5-1|few|TRBJ2-6|15
CASREIGAGANVLTF
TGCGCCAGCCGCGAAATTGGGGCTGGGGCCAACGTCCTGACTTTC
>-|TRBV9|-|TRBJ2-2|16
CASSVGVGFATGELFF
TGTGCCAGCAGCGTAGGAGTGGGATTCGCCACCGGGGAGCTGTTTTTT
>-|TRBV28|-|TRBJ1-1|13
CASSLLMNTEAFF
TGTGCCAGCAGTTTACTTATGAACACTGAAGCTTTCTTT
>-|TRBV5-1|-|TRBJ1-5|15
CASSLGDTGAQPQHF
TGCGCCAGCAGCTTGGGGGACACTGGTGCACAGCCCCAGCATTTT
>TRBD1|TRBV2|few|TRBJ2-3|16
CASSEGGRGRTDTQYF
TGTGCCAGCAGTGAAGGAGGCAGGGGGCGCACAGATACGCAGTATTTT
>-|TRBV10-3|-|TRBJ2-5|14
CAISESENRETQYF
TGTGCCATCAGTGAGTCGGAGAACAGGGAGACCCAGTACTTC
>TRBD2|TRBV12-3/TRBV12-4|few|TRBJ2-3|20
CASSWFSRGIPGLASDTQYF
TGTGCCAGCAGTTGGTTTTCCAGGGGGATACCGGGACTAGCATCGGATACGCAGTATTTT
>TRBD2|TRBV2|-|TRBJ2-3|17
CASRKASGGSNTDTQYF
TGTGCCAGCAGGAAGGCTAGCGGGGGCTCAAACACAGATACGCAGTATTTT
>-|TRBV5-1|-|TRBJ1-3|14
CASSLEAMGNTIYF
TGCGCCAGCAGCTTGGAGGCGATGGGAAACACCATATATTTT
>-|TRBV5-6|-|TRBJ2-1|14
CASSKEGWSHEQFF
TGTGCCAGCAGCAAGGAGGGTTGGTCCCATGAGCAGTTCTTC
>TRBD1|TRBV14|-|TRBJ2-1|16
CASSPGTGGSYNEQFF
TGTGCCAGCAGCCCCGGGACAGGGGGCTCCTACAATGAGCAGTTCTTC
>-|TRBV29-1|few|TRBJ2-7|12
CSVQQSTYEQYF
TGCAGCGTGCAACAGAGTACCTACGAGCAGTACTTC